This paragraph reports one T cell receptor (beta chain). The age range of participants was about 18 to 100 years, with residence in about 25 US areas. The data are from a study of blood T cell repertoires in COVID-19. Study background: The United States, Italy and Spain supplied acute and convalescent COVID-19 samples.

The CDR3 spans 14 residues. The trim removed 6 bases at V and 4 bases at J, leaving 7 bases unmatched. CDR1 is SGDLS and CDR2 is YYNGEE in the germline V gene. Produced via immunoSEQ multiplex PCR; TCRdb's table is partial and in-frame only. Of about 210,000 clones in the sample, 65% to 90% were seen once. The receptor's source is a woman in her forties or fifties with acute COVID-19. The chain employs TRBV9 and TRBJ1-2, with 9 bases identical to TRBD1. The specimen sequenced was PBMCs or T cells enriched from blood (not recorded which). The CDR3 nucleotides are TGTGCCAGCAACTATGGACAGGGGACCTATGGCTACACCTTC. The encoded protein is CASNYGQGTYGYTF.